This TCR beta chain was recovered during a study of OX40 agonist ivuxolimab in advanced cancers. On cycle 4 day 1 and cycle 7 day 1, as well as at baseline, blood was sampled. From germline, CDR1 is MGHRA and CDR2 YSYEKL. There are 16 residues in the CDR3. J lost 5 bases, V lost 1 base, and 9 bases had no gene match. Using immunoSEQ multiplex PCR, the repertoire was profiled, and TCRdb retains in-frame clones only, with some absent. The sample holds approximately 100,000 clones, about four fifths seen once. Overall study results and limits: CD8+ T cells (on average) carried more expanded clones than CD4+ T cells. Researchers did not establish what antigens the expanded peripheral T cells target.

A word on this clone: The antigen is undetermined.

The J gene is TRBJ2-3, the V gene TRBV4-1; 7 bases align to TRBD2. The receptor's source is an adult with an advanced solid tumor such as melanoma, head and neck, liver or kidney cancer. The input for sequencing was CD4+ or CD8+ T cells sorted from blood, taken in a trial of the OX40 agonist ivuxolimab. CDR3 DNA: TGCGCCAGCAGCCAAGGAGAGAGACTAGCTGTAGATACGCAGTATTTT. Translating it yields CASSQGERLAVDTQYF.